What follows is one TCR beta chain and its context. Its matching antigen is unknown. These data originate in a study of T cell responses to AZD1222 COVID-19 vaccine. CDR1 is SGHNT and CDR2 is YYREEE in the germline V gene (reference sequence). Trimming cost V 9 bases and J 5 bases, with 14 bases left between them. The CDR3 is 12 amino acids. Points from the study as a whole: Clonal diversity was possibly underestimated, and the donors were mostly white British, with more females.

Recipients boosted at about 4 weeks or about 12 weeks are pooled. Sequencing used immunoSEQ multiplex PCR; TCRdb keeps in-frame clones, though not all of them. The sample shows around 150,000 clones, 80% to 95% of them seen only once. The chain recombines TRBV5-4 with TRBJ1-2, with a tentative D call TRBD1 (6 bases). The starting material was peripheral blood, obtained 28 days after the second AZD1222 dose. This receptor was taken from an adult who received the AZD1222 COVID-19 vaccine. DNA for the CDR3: TGTGCCACCCACGTTAGGGGGTATGGCTACACCTTC. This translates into CATHVRGYGYTF.